This is a list of T cell receptor beta chains from one sample in a study of breast tumors, draining lymph nodes, adjacent tissues. TCRdb reprocessed the multiplex PCR reads via MiXCR and lists one record per CDR3 protein. The table includes approximately 280,000 distinct CDR3 sequences, around 31% detected once. The sample comprised axillary lymph node tissue. These receptors all stem from a female donor with breast cancer. Some clones in this sample may be carry-over from other donors' samples. Each CDR3 is given with its conserved first and last residue. The D gene is left open where the match is weak. Size is omitted from some rows. Given values are once, few, many or a class for expanded clones.

.	TRBV28	TRBJ1-2	.	CASSQPVGGYTF	TGTGCCAGCAGCCAGCCGGTAGGGGGCTACACCTTC
many	TRBV6-5	TRBJ1-2	.	CASSQTGYGYTF	TGTGCCAGCAGCCAGACAGGCTATGGCTACACCTTC
many	TRBV9	TRBJ1-5	.	CASSVDGFSNQPQHF	TGTGCCAGCAGCGTAGATGGGTTTAGCAATCAGCCCCAGCATTTT
.	TRBV6-4	TRBJ1-4	.	CAIRTTSERDNEKLFF	TGTGCCATCAGAACAACTAGCGAAAGGGACAATGAAAAACTGTTTTTT
.	TRBV6-5	TRBJ2-1	TRBD2	CASSHSRGILAEPPNNEQFF	TGTGCCAGCAGTCACTCGAGGGGAATACTAGCGGAACCACCTAACAATGAGCAGTTCTTC
many	TRBV15	TRBJ1-6	.	CATSREGAGNSPLHF	TGTGCCACCAGCAGAGAGGGGGCCGGTAATTCACCCCTCCACTTT
.	TRBV12-3/TRBV12-4	TRBJ2-5	.	CASSQDRADREERTQYF	TGTGCCAGCAGCCAGGACAGGGCGGACCGGGAGGAGCGGACCCAGTACTTC
many	TRBV7-2	TRBJ2-7	TRBD1	CASSLPGQGVGYEQYF	TGTGCCAGCAGCTTACCGGGACAGGGGGTAGGCTACGAGCAGTACTTC
many	TRBV6-1	TRBJ1-6	TRBD1	CASKEGQGPSPLHF	TGTGCCAGCAAGGAGGGACAGGGTCCTTCACCCCTCCACTTT
many	TRBV5-1	TRBJ2-6	TRBD1	CASSSDPKQGTYGANVLTF	TGCGCCAGCAGCTCGGACCCAAAACAGGGGACCTACGGGGCCAACGTCCTGACTTTC
.	TRBV27	TRBJ2-3	TRBD2	CASSLLGGSVTDTQYF	TGTGCCAGCAGTTTATTGGGCGGGAGTGTTACAGATACGCAGTATTTT
.	TRBV7-8	TRBJ1-6	.	CASSLAESGSIGSPLHF	TGTGCCAGCAGCTTAGCAGAGTCGGGGTCTATCGGGTCACCCCTCCACTTT
.	TRBV2	TRBJ2-7	TRBD2	CASKLAGGSSYEQYF	TGTGCCAGCAAACTAGCGGGGGGGTCCTCCTACGAGCAGTACTTC
many	TRBV20-1	TRBJ1-2	TRBD1	CSAGPDRDYGYTF	TGCAGTGCTGGGCCTGACAGGGACTATGGCTACACCTTC
many	TRBV3-1	TRBJ2-5	.	CASSHPETQYF	TGTGCCAGCAGCCACCCGGAGACCCAGTACTTC
many	TRBV6-1	TRBJ2-5	.	CASSDARRSETQYF	TGTGCCAGCAGTGATGCAAGGAGGTCAGAGACCCAGTACTTC
once	TRBV5-1	TRBJ2-5	TRBD2	CASRPGGTSGLETQYF	TGCGCCAGCAGGCCGGGAGGGACTAGCGGGTTAGAGACCCAGTACTTC
many	TRBV6-6	TRBJ2-6	.	CASTRGSVAGANVLTF	TGTGCCAGCACAAGAGGCAGTGTGGCTGGGGCCAACGTCCTGACTTTC
many	TRBV7-8	TRBJ2-1	.	CASSLGFYNEQFF	TGTGCCAGCAGCTTAGGGTTCTACAATGAGCAGTTCTTC
.	TRBV6-6	TRBJ2-3	.	CAIRVAGTVRSPSTDTQYF	TGTGCCATCAGGGTAGCGGGGACAGTTCGATCCCCTAGCACAGATACGCAGTATTTT
many	TRBV12-5	TRBJ2-1	.	CASGLPSQWVGNEQFF	TGTGCTAGTGGCCTGCCCTCCCAGTGGGTGGGTAATGAGCAGTTCTTC
many	TRBV30	TRBJ1-2	.	CASRPGSNYGYTF	TGTGCCTCCCGACCAGGGTCTAACTATGGCTACACCTTC
many	TRBV11-2	TRBJ2-5	.	CASSRQVQETQYF	TGTGCCAGCAGCAGACAGGTCCAAGAGACCCAGTACTTC
many	TRBV19	TRBJ2-2	.	CASSIVGPTGELFF	TGTGCCAGTAGTATAGTTGGGCCTACCGGGGAGCTGTTTTTT
.	TRBV10-1	TRBJ2-3	TRBD2	CASRGEREVTDTQYF	TGCGCCAGCAGAGGGGAGCGGGAGGTCACAGATACGCAGTATTTT
.	TRBV6-5	TRBJ2-7	TRBD1	CASRRQGYDEQYF	TGTGCCAGCAGAAGACAGGGTTACGACGAGCAGTACTTC
many	TRBV6-1	TRBJ2-7	.	CASWQPAPYEQYF	TGTGCCAGCTGGCAGCCAGCCCCCTACGAGCAGTACTTC
many	TRBV5-4	TRBJ2-7	.	CASSLEPGRSYEQYF	TGTGCCAGCAGCTTGGAGCCAGGGAGGTCCTACGAGCAGTACTTC
many	TRBV4-1	TRBJ2-7	.	CASSQEGRGEQYF	TGCGCCAGCAGCCAAGAGGGCCGTGGCGAGCAGTACTTC
.	TRBV10-3	TRBJ1-2	TRBD1	CAISASHGQADYGYTF	TGTGCCATCAGTGCTAGTCACGGACAGGCCGACTATGGCTACACCTTC
many	TRBV6-5	TRBJ1-2	.	CASSYWFAVSGYTF	TGTGCCAGCAGTTACTGGTTCGCGGTAAGTGGCTACACCTTC
.	TRBV11-2	TRBJ2-6	.	CASSLGLCSGANVLTF	TGTGCCAGCAGCTTAGGGCTGTGCTCTGGGGCCAACGTCCTGACTTTC
many	TRBV2	TRBJ2-2	TRBD2	CASKGLAANTGELFF	TGTGCCAGCAAAGGACTAGCGGCGAACACCGGGGAGCTGTTTTTT
many	TRBV2	TRBJ2-3	TRBD2	CASRSTSGSTDTQYF	TGTGCCAGCAGGTCGACTAGCGGGAGTACAGATACGCAGTATTTT
many	TRBV5-6	TRBJ2-3	.	CASSPVGSGNTQYF	TGTGCCAGCAGCCCCGTGGGTTCCGGAAATACGCAGTATTTT
many	TRBV11-2	TRBJ2-3	.	CASSWAVDTDTQYF	TGTGCCAGCAGCTGGGCAGTTGACACAGATACGCAGTATTTT
many	TRBV19	TRBJ2-2	TRBD2	CASRRTSRDTGELFF	TGTGCCAGTAGACGGACTAGCCGTGACACCGGGGAGCTGTTTTTT
few	TRBV20-1	TRBJ1-1	TRBD1	CSAPRGISSEAFF	TGCAGTGCTCCCAGGGGGATAAGCTCTGAAGCTTTCTTT
.	TRBV10-1	TRBJ2-1	TRBD2	CASSGTSGRAHEQFF	TGCGCCAGCAGTGGGACTAGCGGGAGGGCCCATGAGCAGTTCTTC
many	TRBV5-1	TRBJ1-6	TRBD1	CASSQKQGDGSPLHF	TGCGCCAGCAGTCAAAAACAGGGGGACGGGTCACCCCTCCACTTT
many	TRBV25-1	TRBJ2-7	.	CASSDDRRYSSYEQYF	TGTGCCAGCAGTGATGATCGGCGTTATAGCTCCTACGAGCAGTACTTC
many	TRBV7-2	TRBJ1-3	TRBD1	CASSPRTGGGNTIYF	TGTGCCAGCAGCCCCCGGACAGGGGGCGGAAACACCATATATTTT
many	TRBV2	TRBJ2-1	TRBD2	CASSESSGRFDEQFF	TGTGCCAGCAGTGAGAGTAGCGGGAGGTTCGATGAGCAGTTCTTC
.	TRBV6-5	TRBJ1-1	.	CASSRKSPRGKATEAFF	TGTGCCAGCAGTCGAAAAAGCCCCCGGGGGAAGGCCACTGAAGCTTTCTTT
.	TRBV24-1	TRBJ2-5	TRBD2	CATSDYGLAGGYQETQYF	TGTGCCACCAGTGACTACGGACTAGCGGGAGGCTATCAAGAGACCCAGTACTTC
many	TRBV20-1	TRBJ2-3	TRBD2	CSARTSGTDTQYF	TGCAGTGCCAGGACTAGCGGCACAGATACGCAGTATTTT
many	TRBV5-6	TRBJ2-7	TRBD1	CASRGYAGGVFDEQYF	TGTGCCAGCAGGGGGTACGCAGGGGGCGTTTTCGACGAGCAGTACTTC
.	TRBV10-3	TRBJ2-3	.	CAISGGTDTQYF	TGTGCCATCAGCGGGGGCACAGATACGCAGTATTTT
few	TRBV6-6	TRBJ2-3	.	CASSPQTGPGDTQYF	TGTGCCAGCAGTCCCCAGACCGGTCCAGGAGATACGCAGTATTTT
many	TRBV9	TRBJ1-3	.	CASSVGGGFISGNTIYF	TGTGCCAGCAGCGTAGGAGGGGGGTTTATCTCTGGAAACACCATATATTTT
once	TRBV6-5	TRBJ2-5	TRBD2	CASGGGDGAQYF	TGTGCCAGCGGGGGAGGGGATGGGGCCCAGTACTTC
many	TRBV14	TRBJ2-5	TRBD1	CASSHLTGLETQYF	TGTGCCAGCAGCCACTTGACAGGGTTGGAGACCCAGTACTTC
many	TRBV7-8	TRBJ2-1	TRBD2	CASSQAGGYLNEQFF	TGTGCCAGCAGCCAAGCGGGAGGGTACCTCAATGAGCAGTTCTTC
.	TRBV6-1	TRBJ1-1	.	CASKIGASNTEAFF	TGTGCCAGCAAAATCGGGGCCTCGAACACTGAAGCTTTCTTT
many	TRBV7-2	TRBJ2-7	.	CASSRGQFEQYF	TGTGCCAGCAGCCGGGGACAATTCGAGCAGTACTTC
.	TRBV19	TRBJ2-1	.	CASSLEKQTSPYNEQSF	TGTGCCAGTAGTCTCGAAAAACAGACTAGTCCCTACAATGAGCAGTCCTTC
few	TRBV27	TRBJ2-7	.	CASIARGSSREQYF	TGTGCCAGCATCGCCCGAGGATCTAGCAGGGAGCAGTACTTC